This is a list of T cell receptor beta chains from one sample in a study of Graves' ophthalmopathy and Graves' hyperthyroidism. MiXCR was run by TCRdb on the multiplex PCR reads, yielding one entry per CDR3 protein. Of hundreds of thousands of distinct CDR3 sequences in the sample, around 21% were seen once. The sequenced material came from peripheral blood. The receptors here all came from a woman in her late teens or twenties with stable Graves' hyperthyroidism. Both conserved end residues are part of each CDR3. Fields, in order: V gene, D gene, CDR3 length, clone size, J gene, CDR3 DNA, CDR3 protein. A D gene is named only where the DNA matches it firmly. Rows may omit the clone size; those that give it use once, few, many or a size class.

v_call: TRBV6-2/TRBV6-3; d_call: TRBD1; cdr3_length: 18; clone_size: many; j_call: TRBJ1-5; cdr3_nt: TGTGCCAGCAGTTACCCTACTGGGACAGGGGAAGGCAATCAGCCCCAGCATTTT; cdr3_aa: CASSYPTGTGEGNQPQHF
v_call: TRBV20-1; d_call: TRBD1; cdr3_length: 14; clone_size: many; j_call: TRBJ2-5; cdr3_nt: TGCAGTGCTAGGGCAGGGGGTAGTCAAGAGACCCAGTACTTC; cdr3_aa: CSARAGGSQETQYF
v_call: TRBV20-1; d_call: TRBD1; cdr3_length: 14; clone_size: many; j_call: TRBJ1-3; cdr3_nt: TGCAGTGCTATTTCCGGGACAGGTGGAAACACCATATATTTT; cdr3_aa: CSAISGTGGNTIYF
v_call: TRBV29-1; d_call: -; cdr3_length: 17; clone_size: many; j_call: TRBJ2-5; cdr3_nt: TGCAGCGTTCAAACCGGACAAAGGATCTCTCCTAGGAGACCCCAGTACTTC; cdr3_aa: CSVQTGQRISPRRPQYF
v_call: TRBV2; d_call: -; cdr3_length: 13; clone_size: many; j_call: TRBJ2-5; cdr3_nt: TGTGCCAGCAGGACTGGGAAGGGAGAGACCCAGTACTTC; cdr3_aa: CASRTGKGETQYF
v_call: TRBV20-1; d_call: TRBD2; cdr3_length: 16; clone_size: many; j_call: TRBJ2-7; cdr3_nt: TGCAGTGCTATAGGACTAGCGGGAGCCTCCTACTACGAGCAGTACTTC; cdr3_aa: CSAIGLAGASYYEQYF
v_call: TRBV7-2; d_call: -; cdr3_length: 13; clone_size: -; j_call: TRBJ1-6; cdr3_nt: TGTGCCAGCAGCTTAGTGGATAATTCACCCCTCCACTTT; cdr3_aa: CASSLVDNSPLHF
v_call: TRBV9; d_call: TRBD2; cdr3_length: 16; clone_size: many; j_call: TRBJ2-2; cdr3_nt: TGTGCCAGCAGCGTTGCGACTAGCGGGAACACCGGGGAGCTGTTTTTT; cdr3_aa: CASSVATSGNTGELFF
v_call: TRBV7-3; d_call: -; cdr3_length: 13; clone_size: many; j_call: TRBJ1-1; cdr3_nt: TGTGCCAGCAGCTCGGGACCGAGGACTGAAGCTTTCTTT; cdr3_aa: CASSSGPRTEAFF
v_call: TRBV9; d_call: TRBD2; cdr3_length: 15; clone_size: -; j_call: TRBJ2-2; cdr3_nt: TGTGCCAGCAGCGGACTTATAGCGGGCACCGGGGAGCTGTTTTTT; cdr3_aa: CASSGLIAGTGELFF
v_call: TRBV30; d_call: -; cdr3_length: 12; clone_size: many; j_call: TRBJ2-7; cdr3_nt: TGTGCCTGGAAGGACAACTCCTACGAGCAGTACTTC; cdr3_aa: CAWKDNSYEQYF
v_call: TRBV12-3/TRBV12-4; d_call: -; cdr3_length: 15; clone_size: many; j_call: TRBJ2-7; cdr3_nt: TGTGCCAGCATTACCAAGGGAGATTGGACCTACGAGCAGTACTTC; cdr3_aa: CASITKGDWTYEQYF
v_call: TRBV29-1; d_call: -; cdr3_length: 11; clone_size: many; j_call: TRBJ1-1; cdr3_nt: TGCAGCGTTGGGGACAACACTGAAGCTTTCTTT; cdr3_aa: CSVGDNTEAFF
v_call: TRBV4-1; d_call: -; cdr3_length: 12; clone_size: many; j_call: TRBJ2-5; cdr3_nt: TGCGCCAGCAGCCAAGCGTCCGAGACCCAGTACTTC; cdr3_aa: CASSQASETQYF
v_call: TRBV30; d_call: -; cdr3_length: 14; clone_size: many; j_call: TRBJ2-7; cdr3_nt: TGTGCCTGGAGTGTTGGAGGGAGGCGGCACGAGCAGTACTTC; cdr3_aa: CAWSVGGRRHEQYF
v_call: TRBV4-1; d_call: TRBD2; cdr3_length: 18; clone_size: few; j_call: TRBJ2-7; cdr3_nt: TGCGCCAGCAGCCAAGATTCAACGGGACTAGCGGGAGATTACGAGCAGTACTTC; cdr3_aa: CASSQDSTGLAGDYEQYF
v_call: TRBV12-3/TRBV12-4; d_call: -; cdr3_length: 12; clone_size: -; j_call: TRBJ2-7; cdr3_nt: TGTGCCAGCAGACAGGCAGGTTACGAGCAGTACTTC; cdr3_aa: CASRQAGYEQYF
v_call: TRBV28; d_call: -; cdr3_length: 16; clone_size: many; j_call: TRBJ1-3; cdr3_nt: TGTGCCAGCAGTCGACAACGCCCCAGCTCTGGAAACACCATATATTTT; cdr3_aa: CASSRQRPSSGNTIYF
v_call: TRBV30; d_call: -; cdr3_length: 13; clone_size: -; j_call: TRBJ2-7; cdr3_nt: TGTGCCTGGGGGGGTACGAGCTCCTACGAGCAGTACTTC; cdr3_aa: CAWGGTSSYEQYF
v_call: TRBV5-1; d_call: -; cdr3_length: 14; clone_size: many; j_call: TRBJ2-7; cdr3_nt: TGCGCCAGCAGCTGGAGGGGGCCGGGTTACGAGCAGTACTTC; cdr3_aa: CASSWRGPGYEQYF
v_call: TRBV20-1; d_call: -; cdr3_length: 13; clone_size: few; j_call: TRBJ2-3; cdr3_nt: TGCAGTGCTAGTGGTTGGAGGGCCGCTACGCAGTATTTT; cdr3_aa: CSASGWRAATQYF
v_call: TRBV30; d_call: -; cdr3_length: 16; clone_size: few; j_call: TRBJ1-2; cdr3_nt: TGTGCCTGGAGAAAGCCTTACAGGACTTCTAACTATGGCTACACCTTC; cdr3_aa: CAWRKPYRTSNYGYTF
v_call: TRBV2; d_call: TRBD1; cdr3_length: 15; clone_size: many; j_call: TRBJ2-4; cdr3_nt: TGTGCCAGCAGTACACAGGGGGCAGCCAAAAACATTCAGTACTTC; cdr3_aa: CASSTQGAAKNIQYF
v_call: TRBV7-8; d_call: -; cdr3_length: 15; clone_size: once; j_call: TRBJ2-7; cdr3_nt: TGTGCCAGCAGCCTCAGGGGTTGTGCCCCCTACGAGCAGTACTTC; cdr3_aa: CASSLRGCAPYEQYF
v_call: TRBV11-2; d_call: -; cdr3_length: 14; clone_size: -; j_call: TRBJ2-7; cdr3_nt: TGTGCCAGCAGCCCACAGGGACACGGCGGCGAGCAGTACTTC; cdr3_aa: CASSPQGHGGEQYF
v_call: TRBV5-1; d_call: -; cdr3_length: 14; clone_size: -; j_call: TRBJ1-1; cdr3_nt: TGCGCCAGCAGCTTACACAGGGACCACACTGAAGCTTTCTTT; cdr3_aa: CASSLHRDHTEAFF
v_call: TRBV25-1; d_call: -; cdr3_length: 13; clone_size: -; j_call: TRBJ2-5; cdr3_nt: TGTGCCAGCAGTGAAACCTCGGCAGAGACCCAGTACTTC; cdr3_aa: CASSETSAETQYF
v_call: TRBV29-1; d_call: TRBD2; cdr3_length: 13; clone_size: many; j_call: TRBJ2-2; cdr3_nt: TGCAGCGTATGGCGGGAGGTGGCCGGGGAGCTGTTTTTT; cdr3_aa: CSVWREVAGELFF
v_call: TRBV7-2; d_call: -; cdr3_length: 16; clone_size: -; j_call: TRBJ1-1; cdr3_nt: TGTGCCAGCAGCCAAGCCGCTCAGCAACGCCATACTGAAGCTTGCTTT; cdr3_aa: CASSQAAQQRHTEACF
v_call: TRBV13; d_call: -; cdr3_length: 18; clone_size: -; j_call: TRBJ1-1; cdr3_nt: TGTGCCAGCAGCTCCCGATTAACTCAACTCGGCTCTATCACTGAAGCTTTCTTT; cdr3_aa: CASSSRLTQLGSITEAFF
v_call: TRBV20-1; d_call: -; cdr3_length: 14; clone_size: many; j_call: TRBJ2-4; cdr3_nt: TGCAGTGCTTCGGACTGGATCGACAAAAACATTCAGTACTTC; cdr3_aa: CSASDWIDKNIQYF
v_call: TRBV15; d_call: -; cdr3_length: 12; clone_size: -; j_call: TRBJ1-1; cdr3_nt: TGTGCCACCAGCACCCAGAACACTGAAGCTTTCTTT; cdr3_aa: CATSTQNTEAFF
v_call: TRBV7-2; d_call: -; cdr3_length: 14; clone_size: many; j_call: TRBJ2-5; cdr3_nt: TGTGCCAGCAGCTCTACCAGCTCATCAGAGACCCAGTACTTC; cdr3_aa: CASSSTSSSETQYF
v_call: TRBV12-3/TRBV12-4; d_call: TRBD1; cdr3_length: 15; clone_size: many; j_call: TRBJ2-2; cdr3_nt: TGTGCCAGCAGCCGACAGGGGACGAACACCGGGGAGCTGTTTTTT; cdr3_aa: CASSRQGTNTGELFF
v_call: TRBV10-3; d_call: TRBD2; cdr3_length: 15; clone_size: -; j_call: TRBJ2-7; cdr3_nt: TGTGCCATCAGTGAGTTTTTGGGGGGGTCCTACGAGCAGTACTTC; cdr3_aa: CAISEFLGGSYEQYF
v_call: TRBV7-2; d_call: -; cdr3_length: 14; clone_size: many; j_call: TRBJ1-2; cdr3_nt: TGTGCCAGCAGCTTAGCGGGACCCGAGCGGGGCTACACCTTC; cdr3_aa: CASSLAGPERGYTF
v_call: TRBV4-1; d_call: -; cdr3_length: 16; clone_size: many; j_call: TRBJ2-5; cdr3_nt: TGCGCCAGCAGCCAAGATCTAGGAGGGGGCGAAGAGACCCAGTACTTC; cdr3_aa: CASSQDLGGGEETQYF
v_call: TRBV29-1; d_call: -; cdr3_length: 12; clone_size: many; j_call: TRBJ1-5; cdr3_nt: TGCAGCGTAAAGGACGGGAATCAGCCCCAGCATTTT; cdr3_aa: CSVKDGNQPQHF
v_call: TRBV2; d_call: -; cdr3_length: 13; clone_size: many; j_call: TRBJ1-2; cdr3_nt: TGTGCCAGCAGTGAGATCAGGGTACCTGGCTACACCTTC; cdr3_aa: CASSEIRVPGYTF
v_call: TRBV12-3/TRBV12-4; d_call: -; cdr3_length: 13; clone_size: many; j_call: TRBJ2-7; cdr3_nt: TGTGCCAGCAGTTCGTGGGGGAGATACGAGCAGTACTTC; cdr3_aa: CASSSWGRYEQYF
v_call: TRBV30; d_call: -; cdr3_length: 12; clone_size: -; j_call: TRBJ1-2; cdr3_nt: TGTGCCTGGAGCATAGGGAACTATGGGTACACCTTC; cdr3_aa: CAWSIGNYGYTF
v_call: TRBV2; d_call: -; cdr3_length: 13; clone_size: many; j_call: TRBJ2-1; cdr3_nt: TGTGCCAGCACCGGGGAGGCCGGGAATGAGCAGTTCTTC; cdr3_aa: CASTGEAGNEQFF
v_call: TRBV2; d_call: TRBD2; cdr3_length: 17; clone_size: -; j_call: TRBJ2-6; cdr3_nt: TGTGCCAGCAGTGCGGGACTAGCGGGCTCTGGGGCCAACGTCCTGACTTTC; cdr3_aa: CASSAGLAGSGANVLTF
v_call: TRBV5-1; d_call: TRBD1; cdr3_length: 16; clone_size: few; j_call: TRBJ2-5; cdr3_nt: TGCGCCAGCAGCCCCTTTACAGGGGGCGCGAAAGAGACCCAGTACTTC; cdr3_aa: CASSPFTGGAKETQYF
v_call: TRBV27; d_call: TRBD2; cdr3_length: 16; clone_size: -; j_call: TRBJ2-5; cdr3_nt: TGTGCCAGCAGCGGTAGCGGGTCATCAGAGGTGGAGACCCAGTACTTC; cdr3_aa: CASSGSGSSEVETQYF
v_call: TRBV6-2/TRBV6-3; d_call: -; cdr3_length: 18; clone_size: many; j_call: TRBJ1-1; cdr3_nt: TGTGCCAGCAGTTACGCTGGCGGGACATTAGCTATGAACACTGAAGCTTTCTTT; cdr3_aa: CASSYAGGTLAMNTEAFF